A selection of T cell receptor beta chains follows, all from one sample in a study of blood T cell repertoires in COVID-19. Repertoires were generated with immunoSEQ multiplex PCR, while TCRdb's copy carries only in-frame clones and drops some. The sample shows around 150,000 clones, just under 90% of them seen only once. Sequencing input: peripheral blood. The receptors were gathered from a woman aged 40 to 50 with acute or convalescent COVID-19. The CDR3 runs from the conserved cysteine through the conserved F or W. The order of the fields is CDR3 protein, CDR3 DNA, clone size, V gene, J gene, D gene. D genes are given only for firm matches. Some rows have no size entry. The others give once, few or many, or a class for an expanded clone.

CDR3aa: CASSLVSNYGYTF
CDR3nt: TGTGCCAGCAGCTTGGTATCTAACTATGGCTACACCTTC
abundance: -
v_gene: TRBV5-6
j_gene: TRBJ1-2
d_gene: -

CDR3aa: CAISPGQENEQFF
CDR3nt: TGTGCCATCTCCCCGGGACAGGAAAATGAGCAGTTCTTC
abundance: -
v_gene: TRBV10-3
j_gene: TRBJ2-1
d_gene: TRBD1

CDR3aa: CASSLGTGGYQETQYF
CDR3nt: TGTGCCAGCAGCTTAGGGACAGGGGGGTACCAAGAGACCCAGTACTTC
abundance: -
v_gene: TRBV7-9
j_gene: TRBJ2-5
d_gene: TRBD1

CDR3aa: CASSKTGIEAFF
CDR3nt: TGTGCCAGTAGCAAGACAGGGATTGAAGCTTTCTTT
abundance: -
v_gene: TRBV19
j_gene: TRBJ1-1
d_gene: TRBD1

CDR3aa: CASSHSGTLENIQYF
CDR3nt: TGTGCCAGCAGCCATTCCGGGACTCTCGAGAACATTCAGTACTTC
abundance: -
v_gene: TRBV3-1/TRBV3-2
j_gene: TRBJ2-4
d_gene: -

CDR3aa: CASSPGTGTTNEKLFF
CDR3nt: TGCGCCAGCAGCCCGGGGACAGGGACAACTAATGAAAAACTGTTTTTT
abundance: -
v_gene: TRBV5-1
j_gene: TRBJ1-4
d_gene: TRBD1

CDR3aa: CASSAGLAKFF
CDR3nt: TGTGCCAGTAGTGCCGGACTAGCAAAATTCTTC
abundance: -
v_gene: TRBV19
j_gene: TRBJ2-1
d_gene: TRBD2

CDR3aa: CASSPEGGGEKLFF
CDR3nt: TGTGCCAGCAGCCCAGAAGGGGGGGGTGAAAAACTGTTTTTT
abundance: -
v_gene: TRBV7-9
j_gene: TRBJ1-4
d_gene: -

CDR3aa: CASSSANQPQHF
CDR3nt: TGTGCCAGCAGTTCCGCGAATCAGCCCCAGCATTTT
abundance: -
v_gene: TRBV12-3/TRBV12-4
j_gene: TRBJ1-5
d_gene: -

CDR3aa: CASSLSRGWTDTQYF
CDR3nt: TGTGCCAGCAGTTTATCCAGGGGATGGACAGATACGCAGTATTTT
abundance: -
v_gene: TRBV27
j_gene: TRBJ2-3
d_gene: -

CDR3aa: CASSLNSYGYTF
CDR3nt: TGTGCCAGCAGTTTAAACTCATATGGCTACACCTTC
abundance: -
v_gene: TRBV12-3/TRBV12-4
j_gene: TRBJ1-2
d_gene: -

CDR3aa: CASSLDPGPSYNEQFF
CDR3nt: TGCGCCAGCAGCTTGGACCCAGGGCCATCCTACAATGAGCAGTTCTTC
abundance: -
v_gene: TRBV5-1
j_gene: TRBJ2-1
d_gene: -

CDR3aa: CSVTFTGFGANVLTF
CDR3nt: TGCAGCGTGACCTTTACGGGTTTTGGGGCCAACGTCCTGACTTTC
abundance: -
v_gene: TRBV29-1
j_gene: TRBJ2-6
d_gene: -

CDR3aa: CASSAGTEAFF
CDR3nt: TGTGCCAGCAGTGCGGGGACTGAAGCTTTCTTT
abundance: few
v_gene: TRBV12-3/TRBV12-4
j_gene: TRBJ1-1
d_gene: -

CDR3aa: CASSQEGGPSMSYEQYF
CDR3nt: TGCGCCAGCAGCCAAGAGGGAGGGCCATCTATGTCCTACGAGCAGTACTTC
abundance: -
v_gene: TRBV4-1
j_gene: TRBJ2-7
d_gene: TRBD2

CDR3aa: CASSQGPLLGFGQGLGNTEAFF
CDR3nt: TGCGCCAGCAGCCAAGGTCCGTTATTAGGCTTTGGACAGGGCTTGGGGAACACTGAAGCTTTCTTT
abundance: -
v_gene: TRBV4-3
j_gene: TRBJ1-1
d_gene: TRBD1

CDR3aa: CASSLSGVSNQPQHF
CDR3nt: TGTGCCAGCAGCTTATCGGGGGTTAGCAATCAGCCCCAGCATTTT
abundance: -
v_gene: TRBV13
j_gene: TRBJ1-5
d_gene: -

CDR3aa: CASSVETPPAATQYF
CDR3nt: TGTGCCAGCAGCGTAGAGACACCCCCTGCTGCTACGCAGTATTTT
abundance: -
v_gene: TRBV9
j_gene: TRBJ2-3
d_gene: -

CDR3aa: CASSQERGSGYTF
CDR3nt: TGTGCCAGCAGCCAAGAGAGGGGGAGCGGCTACACCTTC
abundance: -
v_gene: TRBV4-2
j_gene: TRBJ1-2
d_gene: -

CDR3aa: CASKKGTNYGYTF
CDR3nt: TGTGCCAGCAAGAAGGGGACTAACTATGGCTACACCTTC
abundance: -
v_gene: TRBV28
j_gene: TRBJ1-2
d_gene: -

CDR3aa: CASSVIGEGGTDTQYF
CDR3nt: TGTGCCAGCAGTGTTATCGGGGAGGGAGGCACAGATACGCAGTATTTT
abundance: -
v_gene: TRBV2
j_gene: TRBJ2-3
d_gene: TRBD2

CDR3aa: CASSPRETGNTIYF
CDR3nt: TGTGCCAGCAGTCCCCGGGAAACTGGAAACACCATATATTTT
abundance: -
v_gene: TRBV27
j_gene: TRBJ1-3
d_gene: -

CDR3aa: CASSLDGGGGYEQYF
CDR3nt: TGTGCCAGCAGCTTGGATGGGGGAGGGGGCTACGAGCAGTACTTC
abundance: -
v_gene: TRBV5-5
j_gene: TRBJ2-7
d_gene: -

CDR3aa: CASSLDSSVAQAFF
CDR3nt: TGTGCCAGCAGCTTAGATTCGTCAGTTGCCCAAGCTTTCTTT
abundance: -
v_gene: TRBV7-9
j_gene: TRBJ1-1
d_gene: -

CDR3aa: CASSLELGAGLTYNEQFF
CDR3nt: TGTGCCAGCAGCTTGGAGCTGGGAGCGGGACTCACCTACAATGAGCAGTTCTTC
abundance: -
v_gene: TRBV5-6
j_gene: TRBJ2-1
d_gene: TRBD2

CDR3aa: CAAGGGRGDTQYF
CDR3nt: TGTGCCGCGGGAGGGGGACGGGGAGATACGCAGTATTTT
abundance: -
v_gene: TRBV28
j_gene: TRBJ2-3
d_gene: TRBD2

CDR3aa: CAISGQVSYGYTF
CDR3nt: TGTGCCATTTCGGGACAGGTGTCCTATGGCTACACCTTC
abundance: once
v_gene: TRBV28
j_gene: TRBJ1-2
d_gene: TRBD1

CDR3aa: CASATGEVNEQFF
CDR3nt: TGTGCCAGCGCGACAGGGGAGGTCAATGAGCAGTTCTTC
abundance: -
v_gene: TRBV11-3
j_gene: TRBJ2-1
d_gene: TRBD1

CDR3aa: CASSLGTGPGGYTF
CDR3nt: TGCGCCAGCAGCTTGGGGACAGGCCCCGGGGGCTACACCTTC
abundance: -
v_gene: TRBV5-1
j_gene: TRBJ1-2
d_gene: TRBD1

CDR3aa: CASSPIRGQGTDEKLFF
CDR3nt: TGTGCCAGCTCACCAATCCGCGGACAGGGGACTGATGAAAAACTGTTTTTT
abundance: -
v_gene: TRBV18
j_gene: TRBJ1-4
d_gene: TRBD1

CDR3aa: CASSLTGGGLAGYTF
CDR3nt: TGTGCCAGCAGCCTTACTGGGGGAGGACTCGCGGGCTACACCTTC
abundance: once
v_gene: TRBV27
j_gene: TRBJ1-2
d_gene: -

CDR3aa: CASSYGGGVNTEAFF
CDR3nt: TGTGCCAGCAGTTACGGGGGGGGAGTGAACACTGAAGCTTTCTTT
abundance: -
v_gene: TRBV6-5
j_gene: TRBJ1-1
d_gene: -

CDR3aa: CASSFRSGPSYEQYF
CDR3nt: TGTGCCAGCAGCTTTAGGAGCGGGCCTTCCTACGAGCAGTACTTC
abundance: -
v_gene: TRBV7-9
j_gene: TRBJ2-7
d_gene: -

CDR3aa: CASSNSGQGALIGYGYTF
CDR3nt: TGTGCCAGCAGCAACAGCGGACAGGGGGCTTTGATCGGGTATGGCTACACCTTC
abundance: -
v_gene: TRBV5-6
j_gene: TRBJ1-2
d_gene: TRBD1

CDR3aa: CASSLLQGANTEAFF
CDR3nt: TGTGCCAGCAGTTTACTACAGGGGGCGAACACTGAAGCTTTCTTT
abundance: -
v_gene: TRBV28
j_gene: TRBJ1-1
d_gene: TRBD1

CDR3aa: CATSRGGGYGYTF
CDR3nt: TGTGCCACCAGCAGAGGAGGGGGCTATGGCTACACCTTC
abundance: -
v_gene: TRBV15
j_gene: TRBJ1-2
d_gene: -

CDR3aa: CASSVVPSGADTQYF
CDR3nt: TGTGCCAGCAGCGTAGTCCCTAGCGGGGCAGATACGCAGTATTTT
abundance: -
v_gene: TRBV9
j_gene: TRBJ2-3
d_gene: TRBD2

CDR3aa: CASSFSRAHGLEKLFF
CDR3nt: TGTGCCAGCAGTTTTTCTAGGGCCCATGGACTTGAAAAACTGTTTTTT
abundance: -
v_gene: TRBV28
j_gene: TRBJ1-4
d_gene: -

CDR3aa: CASSFRGRWNEQFF
CDR3nt: TGTGCCAGCAGCTTCCGCGGGAGGTGGAATGAGCAGTTCTTC
abundance: once
v_gene: TRBV7-9
j_gene: TRBJ2-1
d_gene: TRBD2

CDR3aa: CAISAGQGVVHEQYF
CDR3nt: TGTGCCATCAGTGCTGGACAGGGCGTCGTCCACGAGCAGTACTTC
abundance: -
v_gene: TRBV10-3
j_gene: TRBJ2-7
d_gene: TRBD1

CDR3aa: CASSLWREGPYEQYF
CDR3nt: TGTGCCAGCAGCTTGTGGAGGGAGGGCCCCTACGAGCAGTACTTC
abundance: -
v_gene: TRBV5-4
j_gene: TRBJ2-7
d_gene: TRBD2

CDR3aa: CASTFLGSYGYTF
CDR3nt: TGTGCCAGCACCTTCTTAGGGAGCTATGGCTACACCTTC
abundance: once
v_gene: TRBV5-4
j_gene: TRBJ1-2
d_gene: -

CDR3aa: CASSVGTSGAKNIQYF
CDR3nt: TGTGCCAGCAGCGTAGGGACTAGCGGGGCCAAAAACATTCAGTACTTC
abundance: -
v_gene: TRBV9
j_gene: TRBJ2-4
d_gene: TRBD2

CDR3aa: CASSYVRLGYGYTF
CDR3nt: TGTGCCAGCAGTTACGTCAGGTTGGGCTATGGCTACACCTTC
abundance: -
v_gene: TRBV6-5
j_gene: TRBJ1-2
d_gene: -

CDR3aa: CASSLRTASFGEAFF
CDR3nt: TGTGCCAGCAGTTTACGGACAGCCTCGTTTGGTGAAGCTTTCTTT
abundance: -
v_gene: TRBV27
j_gene: TRBJ1-1
d_gene: -

CDR3aa: CATSDERTGPRPVGANVLTF
CDR3nt: TGTGCCACCAGTGATGAACGGACAGGCCCTAGACCGGTCGGGGCCAACGTCCTGACTTTC
abundance: once
v_gene: TRBV24-1
j_gene: TRBJ2-6
d_gene: TRBD1

CDR3aa: CASSALTGKETQYF
CDR3nt: TGTGCCAGCAGTGCCCTAACGGGGAAAGAGACCCAGTACTTC
abundance: -
v_gene: TRBV25-1
j_gene: TRBJ2-5
d_gene: -

CDR3aa: CASSTGTGIYGYTF
CDR3nt: TGTGCCAGCAGCACCGGGACAGGGATCTATGGCTACACCTTC
abundance: -
v_gene: TRBV7-3
j_gene: TRBJ1-2
d_gene: TRBD1

CDR3aa: CASSDGGATDTQYF
CDR3nt: TGTGCCAGCAGTGACGGGGGGGCCACAGATACGCAGTATTTT
abundance: -
v_gene: TRBV6-4
j_gene: TRBJ2-3
d_gene: -

CDR3aa: CASNQGWNTEAFF
CDR3nt: TGTGCCAGCAATCAGGGTTGGAACACTGAAGCTTTCTTT
abundance: -
v_gene: TRBV2
j_gene: TRBJ1-1
d_gene: -

CDR3aa: CASSFGNIGELFF
CDR3nt: TGTGCCAGCAGTTTCGGGAACATCGGGGAGCTGTTTTTT
abundance: -
v_gene: TRBV27
j_gene: TRBJ2-2
d_gene: -

CDR3aa: CASSKYPGATNEKLFF
CDR3nt: TGTGCCAGCAGCAAGTACCCAGGGGCAACTAATGAAAAACTGTTTTTT
abundance: -
v_gene: TRBV7-6
j_gene: TRBJ1-4
d_gene: -

CDR3aa: CASSKWSQGNYGYTF
CDR3nt: TGTGCCAGTAGTAAGTGGTCCCAGGGTAACTATGGCTACACCTTC
abundance: -
v_gene: TRBV19
j_gene: TRBJ1-2
d_gene: -

CDR3aa: CASSFGGGSMNEQFF
CDR3nt: TGCGCCAGCAGCTTCGGCGGCGGGAGTATGAATGAGCAGTTCTTC
abundance: once
v_gene: TRBV5-1
j_gene: TRBJ2-1
d_gene: TRBD2

CDR3aa: CASANEMTGAVEAFF
CDR3nt: TGTGCCAGCGCCAACGAAATGACAGGGGCCGTTGAAGCTTTCTTT
abundance: many
v_gene: TRBV2
j_gene: TRBJ1-1
d_gene: TRBD1

CDR3aa: CASSDRLNEKLFF
CDR3nt: TGCGCCAGCAGTGACAGGCTTAATGAAAAACTGTTTTTT
abundance: -
v_gene: TRBV10-2
j_gene: TRBJ1-4
d_gene: -

CDR3aa: CAWSYSGVNYGYTF
CDR3nt: TGTGCCTGGAGTTACTCAGGGGTGAACTATGGCTACACCTTC
abundance: -
v_gene: TRBV30
j_gene: TRBJ1-2
d_gene: -

CDR3aa: CASSEGGGFYNEQFF
CDR3nt: TGTGCCAGCAGTGAAGGGGGCGGCTTCTACAATGAGCAGTTCTTC
abundance: -
v_gene: TRBV6-1
j_gene: TRBJ2-1
d_gene: -

CDR3aa: CASSDAPGTGGAYYEQYF
CDR3nt: TGTGCCAGCAGTGATGCCCCCGGGACAGGGGGCGCGTACTACGAGCAGTACTTC
abundance: -
v_gene: TRBV6-1
j_gene: TRBJ2-7
d_gene: TRBD1

CDR3aa: CASSSGLAGGSPETQYF
CDR3nt: TGTGCCAGCAGCTCGGGACTAGCGGGGGGCTCCCCGGAGACCCAGTACTTC
abundance: -
v_gene: TRBV7-3
j_gene: TRBJ2-5
d_gene: TRBD2